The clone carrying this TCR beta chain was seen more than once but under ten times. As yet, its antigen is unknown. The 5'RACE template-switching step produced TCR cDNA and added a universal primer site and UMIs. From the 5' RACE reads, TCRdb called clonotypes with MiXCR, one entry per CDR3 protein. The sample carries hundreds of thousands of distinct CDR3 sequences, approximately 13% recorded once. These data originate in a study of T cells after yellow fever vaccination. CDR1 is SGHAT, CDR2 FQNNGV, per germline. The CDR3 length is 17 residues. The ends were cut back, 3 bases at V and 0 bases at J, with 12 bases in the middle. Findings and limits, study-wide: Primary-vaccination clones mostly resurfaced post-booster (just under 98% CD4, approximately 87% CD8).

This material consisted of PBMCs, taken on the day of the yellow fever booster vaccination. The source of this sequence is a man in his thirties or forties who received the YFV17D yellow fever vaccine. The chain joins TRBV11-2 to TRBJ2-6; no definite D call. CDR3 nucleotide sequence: TGTGCCAGCAGCTTTAGGATGACGAGCTCTGGGGCCAACGTCCTGACTTTC. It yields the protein CASSFRMTSSGANVLTF.